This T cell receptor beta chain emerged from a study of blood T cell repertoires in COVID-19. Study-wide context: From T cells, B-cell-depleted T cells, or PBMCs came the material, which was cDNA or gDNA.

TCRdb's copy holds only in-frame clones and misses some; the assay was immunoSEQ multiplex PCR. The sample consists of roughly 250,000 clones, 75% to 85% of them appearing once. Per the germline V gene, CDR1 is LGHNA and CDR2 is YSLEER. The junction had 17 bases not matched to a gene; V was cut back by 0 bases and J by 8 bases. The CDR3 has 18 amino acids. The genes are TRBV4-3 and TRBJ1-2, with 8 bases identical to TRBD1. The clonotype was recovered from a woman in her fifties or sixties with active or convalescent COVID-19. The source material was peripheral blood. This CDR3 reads CASSQESKDRVTLRGYTF. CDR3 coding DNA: TGCGCCAGCAGCCAAGAATCTAAGGACAGGGTTACTTTGAGAGGCTACACCTTC.